This T cell receptor beta chain was obtained from a study of shared clonotypes between healthy human individuals (dated by TCRdb to 2018 to 2020). Notes on the research overall: The cohort comprised two women and a few men aged 18 to 49 years. For each donor, three plates each were used for CD4 naive and CD4 memory, two plates were used for CD8 naive, and one plate was used for CD8 memory. Different laboratories and diverse techniques were used to prepare libraries and sequence TCR repertoires, to increase sequencing depth and limit assay-specific biases. To estimate repertoire size and how much clonotype sharing occurs between individuals, the study deeply sequenced the blood TCR repertoires of about 5 healthy adults. Leukapheresis yielded between about 0.85 and 10 billion PBMCs per donor. Overall study outcomes, separate from this receptor: Sampling was restricted to blood, and TCR repertoires in tissue are likely to differ from TCR repertoires in blood. Naive subsets generally had larger estimated clonotype richness than memory subsets. Sharing across four donors was observed for about 5% of naive CD4, over 3% of naive CD8, 2% to 2.5% of memory CD4, and roughly 0.4% of memory CD8 clonotypes. Compared with non-shared clonotypes, clonotypes shared by all four sorted-subset donors had higher generation probabilities. Because the study included a small number of donors, the genetic and exposure-history diversity represented was limited. Based on pairwise subsampling, the degree of clonotype sharing among donors was expected to be affected by sequencing depth. Rarefaction of sorted-subset datasets indicated incomplete sequencing despite the large sequencing depth.

Donors were healthy HIV-negative adults with no recently reported acute infections or vaccinations. Every donor was a Caucasian adult living in Nashville, Tennessee, USA. CD4+ T cells were enriched by magnetic negative selection; naive cells were then positively selected on CD45RA, and the negative fraction formed the memory subset. Blood was collected by leukapheresis, and PBMCs were isolated by Ficoll-Histopaque density gradient centrifugation and then cryopreserved in liquid nitrogen vapor phase. Analytical flow cytometry was used to check the purity and quantity of each magnetically sorted T cell population. From each sorted fraction, genomic DNA was isolated and quantified by UV absorbance on a Nanodrop 2000c. Details on this clone: No cognate antigen has been identified for it. No base qualities exist here, and no much larger clone lies one base off it.

Using the deep immunoSEQ assay, TCR CDR3 regions were amplified from genomic DNA by multiplex PCR. For each cell subset, the extracted genomic DNA was distributed evenly across all wells of several immunoSEQ 96-well plates, and each plate served as one replicate. Each replicate PCR for sorted subsets received roughly 0.2 ug genomic DNA, equal to roughly 30,000 T cell genomes. Purified libraries were measured with a Qubit 3.0 fluorometer, size-checked on a Bioanalyzer 2100, and measured again with the KAPA Library Quantification kit. Every immunoSEQ 96-well plate was sequenced on a dedicated single-read 150-cycle Illumina NextSeq 550 flow cell. The authors' pipeline ran thus. Because only junctional sequences without quality scores were contained in the immunoSEQ output, filtering matching that applied to full-length reads could not be performed. To assign V/J genes and CDR3, sequences were annotated against IMGT germline references using PyIR, a Python wrapper for IgBLAST v1.9. Reads were removed for weak V/J assignments (E-value above 1e-6), missing CDR3, stop codons, out-of-frame junctions, or ambiguous translated residues. V3J clonotypes were defined by identical inferred V gene, J gene, and CDR3 amino acid sequence. The percentage overlap between two repertoires was calculated by dividing the number of shared unique clonotypes by the size of the smaller repertoire. Richness of each repertoire was evaluated using RTK rarefaction, the Chao1 estimator, and Recon v2.1 estimates of unobserved clonotypes. OLGA was used to compute generation probabilities for all TCRbeta clonotypes that the gDNA method yielded from several donors. The table was pulled from immuneACCESS by TCRdb, which kept in-frame rearrangements only. Such tables lose some clones; where checked, under half of the loss comes from unresolved V genes, and the rest has no known cause. Clone size and the V and J calls come from that table; the DNA yielded D and trimming. Here the sample has more than 850,000 clones; about 84% occur a single time. The biggest ten clones account for more than 0.45% of the sample.

V is cut by 0 bases and J by 7 bases, and the space between the germline ends is 6 bases. The CDR1 and CDR2 encoded by the germline V gene are MGHRA and YSYEKL. From its cysteine to its phenylalanine, the CDR3 spans 12 amino acids. Only the CDR3 DNA is retained, 36 bases long and in frame from the first base. The receptor's source is a man younger than 30 in good health. Some clones in this sample may be carry-over from other donors' samples. Recombination connected TRBV4-1 to TRBJ2-5; the D gene is not confidently resolved. Material for sequencing was memory CD4+ T cells from PBMCs. This sample's cell subset or site label indicates: CD45RA-negative fraction. The bases are TGCGCCAGCAGCCAAGAAATAGGGACCCAGTACTTC. This gives the protein CASSQEIGTQYF.